The sequence of this TCR beta chain was determined in a study of T cells in Graves' hyperthyroidism and ophthalmopathy. The CDR3 has 16 amino acids. Germline V gene lookup returns CDR1 ENHRY and CDR2 SYGVKD. V trimming: 7 bases; J trimming: 0 bases; junction bases outside the gene matches: 10. This clonotype was detected many times. What was amplified from RNA transcripts were TCR beta CDR3 regions. First-round RT-PCR with HTBI primers amplified the TCR CDR3 region. A single record per CDR3 protein comes from TCRdb applying MiXCR to the multiplex PCR reads. The sample contains nearly 750,000 distinct CDR3 sequences, 35% of which appear only once.

The chain is built from TRBV10-3 and TRBJ1-2; 8 nucleotides line up with TRBD1. The TCR originated in a woman aged 40 to 49 with Graves' hyperthyroidism. Material for sequencing was blood. The CDR3: CAINTPQGAANYGYTF. The CDR3 DNA sequence: TGTGCCATCAACACCCCCCAGGGGGCTGCTAACTATGGCTACACCTTC.